These T cell receptor beta chains were read from a single sample in a study of blood T cell repertoires in COVID-19. The protocol was immunoSEQ multiplex PCR, while the TCRdb copy is restricted to in-frame clones and leaves out a portion. The sample records tens of thousands of clones, nearly 80% being singletons. What was sequenced was peripheral blood. Receptors were obtained from a man of 80 years or more with acute or convalescent COVID-19. The CDR3 runs from the conserved cysteine through the conserved F or W.

V: TRBV27; CDR3: CASSGAGYSNQPQHF
V: TRBV19; CDR3: CASSITGTGPYNEQFF
V: TRBV28; CDR3: CASSLSQGRNEQYF
V: TRBV3-1/TRBV3-2; CDR3: CASSLTVGGYTF
V: TRBV6-4; CDR3: CASSDTPQGLGGYTF
V: TRBV5-1; CDR3: CASSVGDRGGGYTF
V: TRBV10-3; CDR3: CAISGRTTSTDTQYF
V: TRBV10-3; CDR3: CAISVRGAPTGELFF
V: TRBV7-9; CDR3: CASSLASGEAFF
V: TRBV6-5; CDR3: CASSPGGGYTF
V: TRBV7-8; CDR3: CASSSAITDTQYF
V: TRBV6-5; CDR3: CASSYSRTGGSEKLFF
V: TRBV11-3; CDR3: CASSERRGDYNEQFF
V: TRBV5-1; CDR3: CASSLVVGSEAFF
V: TRBV7-6; CDR3: CASSFGGAETEAFF
V: TRBV6-5; CDR3: CASSLWGGANGYTF
V: TRBV5-6; CDR3: CASSFRQVAPGELFF
V: TRBV6-5; CDR3: CASSYGGNMDYGYTF